This TCR beta chain appears in the sequencing data of a study of cytomegalovirus exposure and HLA in healthy donors. The germline gives CDR1 MGHDK, CDR2 SYGVNS. V dropped 5 bases and J dropped 2 bases, with 17 bases sitting between them. There are 16 residues in the CDR3. With 60 Vbeta and 13 Jbeta primers, the PCR was carried out. TCRdb's table, derived via immunoSEQ multiplex PCR, lists solely in-frame clones and lacks some. The sample consists of under 200,000 clones, about 80% of them appearing once. Sequencing was done on a sample of PBMCs. The receptor comes from a man aged 40-50 years in good health and CMV-seronegative. The rearrangement links TRBV25-1 to TRBJ2-3, with a tentative D call TRBD1 (5 bases). This chain's CDR3 is CASSPLGQEDTDTQYF. In DNA, the CDR3 is TGTGCCAGCAGTCCACTGGGGCAGGAAGACACAGATACGCAGTATTTT.